The TCR beta chain under discussion was sequenced for a study of blood T cells in healthy people across ages. This clonotype came up many times. Combining a sample-barcoded 5' primer with a J-beta primer mix, a second PCR ran for roughly 7 to 11 cycles. TCRdb called the 5' RACE reads again in MiXCR, with one record for every CDR3 protein. The repertoire includes hundreds of thousands of distinct CDR3 sequences, about 30% of them detected once, and about a sixth sits in the top ten. The ends were cut back, 4 bases at V and 6 bases at J, with 23 bases in the middle. The CDR3 runs 17 residues. Germline V CDR1 and CDR2: SGHRS, YFSETQ.

The sample consisted of blood. The rearrangement links TRBV5-1 to TRBJ2-4; D may match TRBD1 or TRBD2 (5 bases each). The source of this sequence is an elderly woman in good health. The CDR3 here is CASSGTPLGVEGNIQYF. CDR3 in DNA: TGCGCCAGCAGCGGCACCCCCTTGGGGGTCGAGGGAAACATTCAGTACTTC.